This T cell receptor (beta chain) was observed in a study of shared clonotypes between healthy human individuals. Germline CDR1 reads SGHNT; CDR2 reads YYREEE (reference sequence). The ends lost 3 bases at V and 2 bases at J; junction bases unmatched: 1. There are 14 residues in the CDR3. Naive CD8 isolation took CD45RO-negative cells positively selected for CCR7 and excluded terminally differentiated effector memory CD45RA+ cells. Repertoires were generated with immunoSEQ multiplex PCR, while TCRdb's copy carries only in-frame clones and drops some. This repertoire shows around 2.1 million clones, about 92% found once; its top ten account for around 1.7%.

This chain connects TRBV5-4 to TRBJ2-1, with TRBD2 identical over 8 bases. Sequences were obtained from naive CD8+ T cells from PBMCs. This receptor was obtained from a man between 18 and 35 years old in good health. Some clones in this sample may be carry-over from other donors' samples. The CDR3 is CASSSGLAYNEQFF. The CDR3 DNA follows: TGTGCCAGCAGCTCGGGACTAGCCTACAATGAGCAGTTCTTC.